Listed here are 23 T cell receptor beta chains from one sample, sequenced in a study of technical replicates of blood from several donors. Some clones are missing from TCRdb's copy, which holds only in-frame ones; the method was immunoSEQ multiplex PCR. This repertoire shows some 48,000 clones, approximately 90% found once; its top ten account for 3% to 5%. Material: PBMCs. These receptor sequences come from a human donor in good health. Some clones in this sample may be carry-over from other donors' samples.

J is TRBJ1-1 and V is TRBV5-6, with D hard to call. This CDR3 spans 13 amino acids. Germline CDR1 reads SGHDT; CDR2 reads YYEEEE. Trimming took off 4 bases at V and 1 base at J, with 8 bases between the two ends. CDR3 sequence reads: CASSPRWNTEAFF. The CDR3 DNA is TGTGCCAGCAGCCCGAGATGGAACACTGAAGCTTTCTTT. Drawing the rest from reference TRBV5-6 and TRBJ1-1, the complete variable domain is DAGVTQSPTHLIKTRGQQVTLRCSPKSGHDTVSWYQQALGQGPQFIFQYYEEEERQRGNFPDRFSGHQFPNYSSELNVNALLLGDSALYLCASSPRWNTEAFFGQGTRLTVV.

This chain links TRBV29-1 with TRBJ2-7, with 8 bases identical to TRBD1. The V gene end was trimmed by 5 bases and the J gene end by 6 bases; junction bases not matched to a gene: 9. The CDR3 totals 13 residues. The germline CDR1 and CDR2 sequences are SQVTM and ANQGSEA. Here the CDR3 DNA reads TGCAGCGTTCGGTATCAGGGGGCGCCCGAGCAGTACTTC. Its translation: CSVRYQGAPEQYF.

The V call is TRBV13, the J call TRBJ1-3, with D unclear. CDR3 length: 16 residues. Germline V gives CDR1 PRHDT, CDR2 FYEKMQ (reference sequence). V was trimmed by 1 base and J by 0 bases, leaving 10 bases between them. CDR3 DNA sequence: TGTGCCAGCAGCTTAGTAGGAGATAACTCTGGAAACACCATATATTTT. Translating it yields CASSLVGDNSGNTIYF.

CDR3 residues: CSARQDSGYTF. The DNA for the CDR3 is TGCAGTGCGCGACAGGATTCTGGCTACACCTTC. V gene TRBV20-1 combines with J gene TRBJ1-2; tentatively, D is TRBD1 (6 bases). Germline V CDR1 and CDR2: DFQATT, SNEGSKA (reference sequence). CDR3 length: 11 residues. The ends were cut back, 6 bases at V and 7 bases at J, with 12 bases in the middle.

The chain uses TRBV11-2 and TRBJ1-3; 7 bases line up with TRBD1. CDR3 length: 15 residues. CDR1 is SGHAT, CDR2 FQNNGV, per germline. Unmatched junction bases numbered 5, after V lost 5 bases and J lost 1 base. CDR3 coding DNA: TGTGCCAGCAGCCCCCAGACAGGGTCTGGAAACACCATATATTTT. It yields the protein CASSPQTGSGNTIYF.

The chain combines TRBV9 with TRBJ1-2, with TRBD1 as a possible D gene (5 bases). This CDR3 has 14 residues. The V gene's germline CDR1 is SGDLS and CDR2 YYNGEE. V was clipped by 0 bases and J by 4 bases, with 10 bases between them. This CDR3 is CASSVGQGIYGYTF. CDR3 bases: TGTGCCAGCAGCGTAGGGCAGGGCATCTATGGCTACACCTTC.

The V gene is TRBV12-2, the J gene TRBJ2-6; the table assigns TRBD1, which was not confirmed against the DNA. TRBV12-2 is listed as a pseudogene. This CDR3 has 18 residues. The CDR3 bases are TGTGCAAGTCGCTTAGGCCCCTCACCAGGGCCTGGGGCCAACGTCCTGACTTTC. Its translation: CASRLGPSPGPGANVLTF.

The chain employs TRBV18 and TRBJ2-5; D ambiguous. Trimming stripped 0 bases from V and 2 bases from J, with 7 bases between. CDR1 and CDR2 from the germline V gene are KGHSH and LQKENI. This CDR3 is built from 14 residues. The CDR3 region is CASSPPQMQETQYF. As DNA, the CDR3 is TGTGCCAGCTCACCACCCCAAATGCAAGAGACCCAGTACTTC.

The chain is built from TRBV6-5 and TRBJ2-5; 8 nucleotides agree with TRBD2. The CDR3 is 14 amino acids. V gave up 6 bases and J gave up 2 bases; unmatched junction bases: 5. Germline CDR1 is MNHEY and CDR2 is SVGAGI. CDR3 sequence (DNA): TGTGCCAGCAGCCGGGGGGGGGCTCAAGAGACCCAGTACTTC. Its translation: CASSRGGAQETQYF.

The V call is TRBV6-5, the J call TRBJ2-7; 14 nucleotides align to TRBD2. J lost 2 bases, V lost 6 bases, and 3 bases had no gene match. The CDR3 length is 15 residues. Germline V gene sequence: CDR1 MNHEY, CDR2 SVGAGI. The CDR3 is CASSSTSGRAYEQYF. In DNA, the CDR3 is TGTGCCAGCAGCTCGACTAGCGGGAGGGCCTACGAGCAGTACTTC.

This chain connects TRBV30 to TRBJ2-7; perhaps TRBD2 as D (5 bases). The V gene's germline CDR1 is GTSNPN and CDR2 SVGIG (reference sequence). The CDR3 length is 13 residues. The V and J ends lost 5 bases and 0 bases respectively, with 11 bases between them. In DNA form, the CDR3 reads TGTGCCTGGGAAAGCGGCTCCTCCTACGAGCAGTACTTC. It encodes CAWESGSSYEQYF. Using reference TRBV30 and TRBJ2-7 for the parts outside the CDR3, the full variable domain is SQTIHQWPATLVQPVGSPLSLECTVEGTSNPNLYWYRQAAGRGLQLLFYSVGIGQISSEVPQNLSASRPQDRQFILSSKKLLLSDSGFYLCAWESGSSYEQYFGPGTRLTVT.

This clone was recorded once. This chain links TRBV9 with TRBJ1-2; 9 bases are shared with TRBD1. The junction had 7 bases not matched to a gene; V was cut back by 3 bases and J by 7 bases. CDR3 length equals 14 residues. Germline V gene lookup returns CDR1 SGDLS and CDR2 YYNGEE. The CDR3 DNA reads TGTGCCAGCAGCGAGACCGGGACAGGGTTTGGCTACACCTTC. It yields the protein CASSETGTGFGYTF.

This clone was observed a few times. The chain recombines TRBV21-1 with TRBJ1-6. TRBV21-1 is noted as a pseudogene. The CDR3 totals 14 residues. Here the CDR3 DNA reads TGTGCCAGCAGCAAAGGTGGAGGGAACTCACCCCTCCACTTT. It is translated as CASSKGGGNSPLHF.

Only one count was recorded for this clone. V gene TRBV4-1 combines with J gene TRBJ2-3; 8 bases are a match to TRBD2. V was clipped by 0 bases and J by 2 bases; unmatched bases: 10. Germline V CDR1 and CDR2: MGHRA, YSYEKL. The CDR3 loop spans 18 amino acids. CDR3 residues: CASSQEGMRAGDTDTQYF. The CDR3 DNA is TGCGCCAGCAGCCAAGAGGGAATGAGAGCGGGAGACACAGATACGCAGTATTTT.

J is TRBJ2-5 and V is TRBV30; 13 bases match TRBD2. With V trimmed by 3 bases and J by 4 bases, 8 bases remained unmatched. The CDR3 spans 16 residues. Germline V gene data show CDR1 as GTSNPN and CDR2 as SVGIG (reference sequence). The CDR3 reads CAWSHPGLAGAETQYF. As DNA, the CDR3 is TGTGCCTGGAGCCACCCCGGACTAGCGGGAGCAGAGACCCAGTACTTC.

This chain uses TRBV5-1 with TRBJ2-3; the D is unclear. The CDR3 has 14 amino acids. Germline V gene data show CDR1 as SGHRS and CDR2 as YFSETQ. V was trimmed by 6 bases and J by 2 bases, leaving 13 bases between them. This chain's CDR3 is CASTTSGVTDTQYF. CDR3 nucleotides: TGCGCCAGCACTACCTCTGGTGTCACAGATACGCAGTATTTT.

V is TRBV7-2 and J is TRBJ1-1; 10 positions match TRBD1. Germline V CDR1 and CDR2: SGHTA, FQGNSA. V was pared by 3 bases and J by 4 bases, with 5 bases of the junction left unmatched. This CDR3 has 15 residues. The CDR3 is CASSFMGQGTTEAFF. The CDR3 region has the DNA TGTGCCAGCAGCTTCATGGGACAGGGGACCACTGAAGCTTTCTTT.

J is TRBJ1-5 and V is TRBV18; 8 bases are a match to TRBD1. V gave up 4 bases and J gave up 2 bases; unmatched junction bases: 4. Germline V gene lookup returns CDR1 KGHSH and CDR2 LQKENI. This CDR3 region has 15 residues. This CDR3 reads CASSRQGSGNQPQHF. The CDR3 region has the DNA TGTGCCAGCTCACGACAGGGGTCCGGCAATCAGCCCCAGCATTTT.

The chain joins TRBV25-1 to TRBJ1-2, with TRBD1 matching over 7 bases. Trimming at V came to 4 bases and at J to 4 bases, leaving 3 bases not matched to a gene. This CDR3 has 13 residues. The germline CDR1 and CDR2 sequences are MGHDK and SYGVNS. CDR3: CASSAGGSYGYTF. Here the CDR3 DNA reads TGTGCCAGCAGTGCAGGGGGGAGCTATGGCTACACCTTC.

The chain carries TRBV2 and TRBJ2-3; TRBD1 matches at 7 bases. The V segment lost 9 bases and the J segment 7 bases; nucleotides outside the gene matches: 4. There are 11 residues in the CDR3. Germline-derived CDR1 and CDR2 are SNHLY and FYNNEI. The chain's CDR3 is CASNRGNTQYF. In DNA, the CDR3 is TGTGCCAGTAACAGGGGAAATACGCAGTATTTT.

The V call is TRBV2, the J call TRBJ1-2; TRBD1 agrees at 11 bases. CDR3 length equals 14 residues. J was trimmed by 4 bases and V by 6 bases; bases with no gene match: 4. Germline V gene lookup returns CDR1 SNHLY and CDR2 FYNNEI. The CDR3 loop reads CASRGTGGPYGYTF. CDR3 nucleotides: TGTGCCAGCAGGGGGACAGGGGGGCCCTATGGCTACACCTTC.

This chain connects TRBV11-2 to TRBJ2-5; D may be TRBD1 (5 bases). V was trimmed by 7 bases and J by 5 bases, leaving 17 bases between them. This CDR3 has 14 amino acids. Germline V gene sequence: CDR1 SGHAT, CDR2 FQNNGV. The CDR3 sequence: CASTLGAGLETQYF. CDR3 bases: TGTGCCAGCACCCTAGGGGCCGGCCTGGAGACCCAGTACTTC.

This clone was recorded at least ten times. The chain links TRBV7-3 to TRBJ1-1; D not resolved. V dropped 0 bases and J dropped 3 bases, with 8 bases sitting between them. The V gene's germline CDR1 is SGHTA and CDR2 FQGTGA. The CDR3 has 14 amino acids. The CDR3 region has the DNA TGTGCCAGCAGCTTAACCCAAGGAGACACTGAAGCTTTCTTT. Its translation is CASSLTQGDTEAFF.